Listed here are 2 T cell receptor beta chains from one sample, sequenced in a study of early stage breast cancer tumors. Libraries were prepared by immunoSEQ multiplex PCR; TCRdb keeps only in-frame clonotypes and omits some of them. The sample records tens of thousands of clones, around 85% being singletons. Sequenced sample: blood. The source of these receptors is a person aged 55 to 75 with breast cancer.

The chain has TRBV6-1 and TRBJ1-1; TRBD1 aligns across 9 bases. Trimming cost V 7 bases and J 1 base; bases outside gene matches: 4. Germline V CDR1 and CDR2: MNHNS, SASEGT. This CDR3 has 14 residues. The CDR3 region is CASTWTGENTEAFF. The DNA for the CDR3 is TGTGCCAGCACCTGGACAGGGGAGAACACTGAAGCTTTCTTT.

This chain links TRBV11-2 with TRBJ2-7; D is possibly TRBD1 or TRBD2 (5 bases each). The germline V gene has CDR1 SGHAT and CDR2 FQNNGV. V was trimmed by 6 bases and J by 3 bases, leaving 18 bases between them. The CDR3 covers 15 residues. In nucleotides, the CDR3 is TGTGCCAGCAGACACGCCGGGACGGCGATCTACGAGCAGTACTTC. Protein sequence: CASRHAGTAIYEQYF.